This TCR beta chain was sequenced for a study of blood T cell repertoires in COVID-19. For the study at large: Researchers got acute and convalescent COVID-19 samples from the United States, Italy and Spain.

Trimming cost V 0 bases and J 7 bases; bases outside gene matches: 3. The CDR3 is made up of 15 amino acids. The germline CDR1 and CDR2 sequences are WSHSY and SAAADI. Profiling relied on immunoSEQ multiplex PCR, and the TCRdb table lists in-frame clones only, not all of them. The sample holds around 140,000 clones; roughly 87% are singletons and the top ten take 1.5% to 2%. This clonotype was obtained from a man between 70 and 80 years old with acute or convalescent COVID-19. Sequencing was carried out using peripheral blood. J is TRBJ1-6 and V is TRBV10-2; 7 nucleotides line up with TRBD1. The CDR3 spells CASSESKQGNSPLHF. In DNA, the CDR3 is TGCGCCAGCAGTGAGTCGAAACAGGGGAATTCACCCCTCCACTTT.